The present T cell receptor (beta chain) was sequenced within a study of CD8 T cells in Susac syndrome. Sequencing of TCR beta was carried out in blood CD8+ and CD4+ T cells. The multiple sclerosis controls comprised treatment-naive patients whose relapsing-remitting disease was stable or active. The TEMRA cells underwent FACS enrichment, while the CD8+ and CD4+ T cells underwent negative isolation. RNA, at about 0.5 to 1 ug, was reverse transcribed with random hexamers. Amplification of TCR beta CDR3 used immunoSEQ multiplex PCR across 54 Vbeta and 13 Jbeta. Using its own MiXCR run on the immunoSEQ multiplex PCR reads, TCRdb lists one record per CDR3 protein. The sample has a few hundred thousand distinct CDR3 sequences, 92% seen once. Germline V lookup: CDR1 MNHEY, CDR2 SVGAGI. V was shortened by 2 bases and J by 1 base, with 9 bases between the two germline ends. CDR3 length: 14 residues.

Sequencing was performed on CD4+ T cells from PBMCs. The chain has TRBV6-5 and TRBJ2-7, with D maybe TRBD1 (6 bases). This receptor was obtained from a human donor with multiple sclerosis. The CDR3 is CASSYGRGSYEQYF. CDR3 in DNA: TGTGCCAGCAGTTACGGCAGGGGTTCCTACGAGCAGTACTTC.